The T cell receptor beta chain described here comes from a study of T cells after yellow fever vaccination (dated by TCRdb to between 2018 and 2021). Describing the broader study: Libraries from fractions with low cell numbers were prepared with the SMART-Seq v4 Ultra Low Input RNA kit. Blood was drawn at multiple timepoints before and after primary and secondary immunization, with bulk PBMC replicates and cell subsets isolated. To follow T-cell clones before and after primary and booster YFV17D yellow fever vaccination, bulk TCR alpha and beta repertoires were sequenced over time. The cohort comprised two healthy male donors, one aged 18 to 30 and one aged 30 to 40 years. Overall results and qualifications from the work: A small fraction of clonotypes appeared in both the CD4 and CD8 compartments, likely as a result of convergent recombination. Only a couple of donors were included in the study, so the extent to which the findings can be generalized is limited. After the booster, most of the clones that had expanded following primary vaccination were detected again (just under 97% of CD4 and 80% to 90% of CD8), which suggests that memory was broadly maintained. The secondary T-cell response was weaker than the primary response but faster, peaking on day 5 instead of day 15. Computational filtering was required because FACS-sorted repertoires could contain abundant contaminating clonotypes from the bulk population.

This clonotype came up many times. It has no known antigen specificity. Base qualities were left out, and no much larger clone turns up one base away. Counted from cysteine to phenylalanine, this CDR3 has 14 amino acids. Only the CDR3 DNA is retained, 42 bases long and in frame from the first base. The germline V gene (reference sequence) provides CDR1 DFQATT and CDR2 SNEGSKA. V is pruned by 3 bases and J by 2 bases, leaving 6 bases of the junction without a gene match. For sequencing, an Illumina NovaSeq 6000 was employed. TCR cDNA was synthesized by 5'RACE template switching, through which a universal primer site and unique molecular identifiers were introduced. Priming for cDNA synthesis came from both the TCR alpha and TCR beta constant segments. Library amplification used two PCR steps, and the second PCR step added sample barcodes and sequencing adapters. Sequencing of libraries was done on Illumina HiSeq 2500 (2x100 bp) or NovaSeq (2x150 bp). The paper's data handling went like this. MIGEC handled demultiplexing of reads and collapsing into UMI consensus sequences, while MiXCR performed V(D)J alignment. Vaccine-responding clonotypes were identified with edgeR using replicate PBMC samples, with FDR below 0.01 and a log2 fold change above 5 up to day 15 being required. Each bulk clonotype received a CD4 or CD8 identity based on whether the sequenced CD4 or CD8 repertoire contained that clonotype at higher abundance. Using fastp trimming at Q25 and MiXCR clonotype assembly, TCRdb reanalyzed the public sequencing data and kept in-frame beta chains. Identical CDR3 protein sequences are pooled into one entry, listed with their most common genes and DNA. The V and J calls, along with clone size, are taken from TCRdb and not from the paper's own processing. This sample gives some 300,000 distinct CDR3 sequences in total; roughly 3.5% of them show up just once. Of the sample, roughly a quarter is held by the ten largest clones.

The sample's treatment or condition label, in plain terms: live attenuated yellow fever vaccine strain. Two biological replicates of bulk PBMCs were collected at each blood-draw timepoint. PBMCs were isolated from peripheral blood using a standard Ficoll-Paque protocol. RNA was extracted with TriZol from bulk PBMCs, CD4 and CD8 fractions, and dextramer-positive and dextramer-negative fractions. This receptor was obtained from a man aged 18 to 29 who received the YFV17D yellow fever vaccine. In this chain, TRBV20-1 is recombined with TRBJ2-7; the junction holds 8 bases that match TRBD1. Sequenced here: PBMCs, sampled on the day of the yellow fever booster vaccination. The DNA is TGCAGTGCTAGGCCCCCCAGGGGGCCCTACGAGCAGTACTTC. Translated, this gives CSARPPRGPYEQYF.